The 18 T cell receptor beta chains below come from one sample, sequenced in a study of CD8 T cells in ankylosing spondylitis. TCRdb independently ran MiXCR on the 5' RACE reads; one entry per CDR3 protein. The sample records tens of thousands of distinct CDR3 sequences, about 6% being singletons. Sequencing was done on a sample of blood, either unsorted or a sorted T cell fraction (not recorded which). All receptors derive from a male donor with ankylosing spondylitis or in good health (not recorded which).

In this sample, this clonotype turned up many times. The rearrangement joins TRBV4-2 to TRBJ2-2; a possible D gene is TRBD1 (6 bases). CDR3 length: 18 residues. Germline CDR1 and CDR2: LGHNA and YNFKEQ. Trimming stripped 2 bases from V and 2 bases from J, with 18 bases between. This CDR3 is CASSQNSGGLGNTGELFF. For the CDR3, the DNA is TGTGCCAGCAGCCAAAATTCTGGGGGCCTAGGCAACACCGGGGAGCTGTTTTTT.

This clonotype occurred many times. No conserved phenylalanine or tryptophan ends this CDR3, so it is likely a read error. The limits of the CDR3 on the DNA are not certain, so only TCRdb's listed CDR3 is given. This chain joins TRBV24-1 and TRBJ2-7; TRBD1, the table's D call, was not compared with the DNA. Germline V gene lookup returns CDR1 KGHDR and CDR2 SFDVKD. Both ends counted, the CDR3 spans 8 residues. CDR3 in amino acids: CATRAGAL.

This clonotype was found many times. The gene calls are TRBV7-2 and TRBJ2-7, with 10 bases that match TRBD1. Germline-derived CDR1 and CDR2 are SGHTA and FQGNSA. Trimming at V came to 7 bases and at J to 4 bases, leaving 10 bases not matched to a gene. CDR3 length: 15 residues. CDR3 coding DNA: TGTGCCAGCACCCTCTCGACAGGGGGCAGATACGAGCAGTACTTC. This encodes CASTLSTGGRYEQYF.

This clonotype was seen repeatedly, ten times or more. V is TRBV4-1 and J is TRBJ2-5; D remains unclear. The CDR3 has 14 residues. The germline V and J ends were trimmed by 1 base and 2 bases, with 8 bases remaining between them. Germline V gives CDR1 MGHRA, CDR2 YSYEKL. In DNA form, the CDR3 reads TGCGCCAGCAGCCAAGGCCCGGTACAAGAGACCCAGTACTTC. Protein product: CASSQGPVQETQYF.

This clonotype has only a few counts. The chain employs TRBV9 and TRBJ2-3; D ambiguous. The CDR3 is made up of 15 amino acids. V lost 4 bases and J 1 base, leaving 13 bases between the germline ends. Germline values: CDR1 SGDLS, CDR2 YYNGEE. In nucleotides, the CDR3 is TGTGCCAGCAGCTCCGGGTATAGTGGCACAGATACGCAGTATTTT. It translates to CASSSGYSGTDTQYF.

This clonotype occurred many times. This sequence joins TRBV7-8 and TRBJ2-7, with D possibly TRBD2 on 6 matching bases. The CDR3 runs to 13 residues. Germline-derived CDR1 and CDR2 are SGHVS and FQNEAQ. V was cut by 3 bases and J by 5 bases, with 11 bases left in between. CDR3 protein: CASSLLASHEQYF. CDR3 coding DNA: TGTGCCAGCAGCTTGCTAGCGAGCCACGAGCAGTACTTC.

This clonotype has at least ten counts. The chain links TRBV4-3 to TRBJ2-2; no firm D call. Germline values: CDR1 LGHNA, CDR2 YSLEER. CDR3 size: 14 residues. V shed 0 bases and J shed 3 bases, with 5 bases lying between them. The chain's CDR3 is CASSQDEYTGELFF. CDR3 bases: TGCGCCAGCAGCCAAGATGAATACACCGGGGAGCTGTTTTTT.

This clonotype was seen many times. This chain links TRBV9 with TRBJ2-1, with D unresolved. CDR1 SGDLS and CDR2 YYNGEE come from the germline V gene. V was shortened by 0 bases and J by 2 bases, with 6 bases between the two germline ends. The CDR3 spans 14 residues. CDR3 nucleotide sequence: TGTGCCAGCAGCGTAGACGAGACCTACAATGAGCAGTTCTTC. It yields the protein CASSVDETYNEQFF.

This clonotype was counted many times. The gene calls are TRBV11-2 and TRBJ2-2; D is unresolved. Germline CDR1 is SGHAT and CDR2 is FQNNGV. V gave up 2 bases and J gave up 1 base, with 8 bases separating them. CDR3 size: 15 residues. The CDR3 loop reads CASSLSFMNTGELFF. CDR3 in DNA: TGTGCCAGCAGCTTAAGTTTTATGAACACCGGGGAGCTGTTTTTT.

This clonotype was observed at least ten times. The chain uses TRBV24-1 and TRBJ2-3; D possibly corresponds to TRBD2 (6 bases). Germline V gene data show CDR1 as KGHDR and CDR2 as SFDVKD. The CDR3 runs 14 residues. With 3 bases removed from V and 5 bases from J, the gap between germline ends came to 11 bases. The CDR3 nucleotides are TGTGCCACCAGTGATGCGGGGCGGGTAGATACGCAGTATTTT. Translated, it gives CATSDAGRVDTQYF.

This clonotype was observed at least ten times. The rearrangement links TRBV7-2 to TRBJ2-3; 9 positions match TRBD1. Trimming at V came to 1 base and at J to 4 bases, leaving 3 bases not matched to a gene. From germline, CDR1 is SGHTA and CDR2 FQGNSA. The CDR3 totals 15 residues. The CDR3 DNA is TGTGCCAGCAGCTTAGGGGACAGGGTGCCAGATACGCAGTATTTT. Encoded protein: CASSLGDRVPDTQYF. The full variable domain, in which reference TRBV7-2 and TRBJ2-3 provide the parts outside the CDR3, is GAGVSQSPSNKVTEKGKDVELRCDPISGHTALYWYRQSLGQGLEFLIYFQGNSAPDKSGLPSDRFSAERTGGSVSTLTIQRTQQEDSAVYLCASSLGDRVPDTQYFGPGTRLTVL.

This clonotype was detected ten times or more. As DNA, the CDR3 is TGTGCCAGCAGCCCAGCGGGATTGATTCAAGAGACCCAGTACTTC. The encoded protein is CASSPAGLIQETQYF. The chain has TRBV12-3 or TRBV12-4 and TRBJ2-5; 7 bases line up with TRBD2. Unmatched junction bases numbered 9, after V lost 6 bases and J lost 2 bases. The CDR3 totals 15 residues.

This clonotype has at least ten counts. The V call is TRBV10-3, the J call TRBJ2-5; 11 bases align to TRBD2. V was clipped by 10 bases and J by 5 bases; unmatched bases: 12. CDR1 is ENHRY, CDR2 SYGVKD, per germline. The CDR3 covers 15 residues. The CDR3 loop is CATTQLAGVLETQYF. CDR3 sequence (DNA): TGTGCCACAACCCAACTAGCGGGAGTCTTGGAGACCCAGTACTTC.

This clonotype showed up many times. V gene TRBV11-2 combines with J gene TRBJ2-1; no clear D. The V gene's germline CDR1 is SGHAT and CDR2 FQNNGV. V was clipped by 5 bases and J by 6 bases, with 8 bases between them. The CDR3 extends over 12 amino acids. In DNA form, the CDR3 reads TGTGCCAGCAGCGTTGAGCGCAATGAGCAGTTCTTC. This gives the protein CASSVERNEQFF.

In its sample, this clonotype was seen many times. The chain has TRBV29-1 and TRBJ1-2, with 11 bases lining up with TRBD1. J lost 2 bases, V lost 6 bases, and 11 bases had no gene match. The CDR3 sequence is 16 residues long. Germline-derived CDR1 and CDR2 are SQVTM and ANQGSEA. The CDR3 DNA reads TGCAGCGTGTATTACGCCCGGGACAGGGGGAACTATGGCTACACCTTC. Translation: CSVYYARDRGNYGYTF.

This clonotype was observed many times. V usage is TRBV12-3 or TRBV12-4 and J usage is TRBJ2-4; D possibly uses TRBD1 or TRBD2 (5 bases each). Trimming left V 5 bases short and J 14 bases short, with 16 bases between. This CDR3 is built from 12 residues. The CDR3 loop is CASSSGARGEYF. The DNA for the CDR3 is TGTGCCAGCAGTAGCGGCGCTCGGGGCGAGTACTTC.

This clonotype has a count of ten or more. The chain is built from TRBV19 and TRBJ2-7; a weak D match, TRBD1 (5 bases). Germline CDR1 LNHDA, CDR2 SQIVND (reference sequence). The V and J ends lost 4 bases and 6 bases respectively, with 13 bases between them. The length of the CDR3 is 13 residues. Written as DNA, the CDR3 is TGTGCCAGTAGTACCCCCGGCAGGGTCGAGCAGTACTTC. It codes for CASSTPGRVEQYF.

This clonotype was seen many times. The V gene is TRBV7-9, the J gene TRBJ1-1; D is unclear. Germline V CDR1 and CDR2: SEHNR, FQNEAQ (reference sequence). The CDR3 totals 14 residues. Trimming shortened V by 3 bases and J by 5 bases, and 13 bases separated the two germline ends. The CDR3 DNA sequence: TGTGCCAGCAGCTTGGATGCCCTTGTGACTGAAGCTTTCTTT. Encoded protein: CASSLDALVTEAFF. The full variable domain, with the rest looked up from reference TRBV7-9 and TRBJ1-1, is DTGVSQNPRHKITKRGQNVTFRCDPISEHNRLYWYRQTLGQGPEFLTYFQNEAQLEKSRLLSDRFSAERPKGSFSTLEIQRTEQGDSAMYLCASSLDALVTEAFFGQGTRLTVV.